The following is a TCR beta chain sequence with its context. Its antigen is unidentified. The data were obtained in a study of T-cell reconstitution after alpha-beta-depleted transplantation in children. Findings and limits, study-wide: Where alpha-beta T cells came from about two months after transplant was reportedly several hundred expanded graft clones. It was surviving recipient T cells and thymic progenitors that gave some patients high TCRbeta diversity at day 60. Counts and diversity of T cells one year after transplant came mostly from newly produced T cells.

A TCRbeta library incorporating unique molecular identifiers was prepared. MiXCR was run by TCRdb on the PCR reads, yielding one entry per CDR3 protein. The sample comprises around 420,000 distinct CDR3 sequences, 15% to 20% of which are singletons, and over 25% rests with the top ten. V lost 2 bases and J 1 base, leaving 8 bases between the germline ends. This CDR3 is built from 13 residues. The germline V gene encodes CDR1 GTSNPN and CDR2 SVGIG (reference sequence). The sequence derives from a boy under two years old who had a stem cell transplant for Wiskott-Aldrich syndrome, so the T cells may come from the graft donor. The sample was PBMCs, mostly from graft donor cells, taken 360 days after TCRalphabeta/CD19-depleted stem cell transplant. V is TRBV30 and J is TRBJ1-1; D ambiguous. CDR3 sequence reads: CAWSKRRNTEAFF. The CDR3 DNA reads as TGTGCCTGGAGTAAAAGGCGGAACACTGAAGCTTTCTTT.